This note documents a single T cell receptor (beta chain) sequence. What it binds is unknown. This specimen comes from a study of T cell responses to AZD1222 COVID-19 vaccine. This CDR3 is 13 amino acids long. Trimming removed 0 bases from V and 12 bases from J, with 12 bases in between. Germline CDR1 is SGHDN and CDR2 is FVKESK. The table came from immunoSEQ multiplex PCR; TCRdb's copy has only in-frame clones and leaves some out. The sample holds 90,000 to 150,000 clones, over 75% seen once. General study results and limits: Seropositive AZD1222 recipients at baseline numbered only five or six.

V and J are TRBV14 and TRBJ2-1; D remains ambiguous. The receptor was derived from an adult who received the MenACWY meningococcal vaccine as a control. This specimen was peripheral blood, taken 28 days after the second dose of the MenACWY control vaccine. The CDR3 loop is CASSQDFTLGQFF. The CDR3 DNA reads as TGTGCCAGCAGCCAAGATTTTACCCTGGGGCAGTTCTTC. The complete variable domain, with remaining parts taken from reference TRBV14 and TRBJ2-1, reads EAGVTQFPSHSVIEKGQTVTLRCDPISGHDNLYWYRRVMGKEIKFLLHFVKESKQDESGMPNNRFLAERTGGTYSTLKVQPAELEDSGVYFCASSQDFTLGQFFGPGTRLTVL.